This is a list of T cell receptor beta chains from one sample in a study of blood T cell repertoires in COVID-19. Assay: immunoSEQ multiplex PCR; the TCRdb copy retains only in-frame clones and omits some. The table shows around 150,000 clones, with 80% occurring only once. Sequencing was performed on PBMCs or T cells enriched from blood (not recorded which). Every receptor here comes from a man between 40 and 49 years old who had recovered from COVID-19. Both conserved end residues are trimmed from each CDR3. Fields, in order: J gene, V gene, D gene, CDR3 protein. D genes are given only for firm matches.

>TRBJ1-6|TRBV5-5|TRBD1
ASSWGQSSSYNSPLH
>TRBJ2-2|TRBV2|-
ASSHRTSAGELF
>TRBJ1-2|TRBV5-1|-
ASSLTRGSYGYT
>TRBJ2-5|TRBV5-1|-
ASSWGRMLQETQY
>TRBJ1-1|TRBV6-6|TRBD1
ASTKIGTEIF
>TRBJ2-1|TRBV15|-
ATSRADPGKEQF
>TRBJ2-7|TRBV6-5|-
ASRGSYSSYEQY
>TRBJ2-4|TRBV3-1/TRBV3-2|TRBD2
ASSQGGGTSRDIQY
>TRBJ2-7|TRBV14|-
ASSPMDRLLEQY
>TRBJ2-6|TRBV6-1|-
ASSERTVMGTGANVLT
>TRBJ1-5|TRBV2|-
ASSARQGGYQPQH
>TRBJ2-6|TRBV30|TRBD1
AWHSAGGRKSGANVLT
>TRBJ2-1|TRBV24-1|-
ATSDFRRTDNEQF
>TRBJ1-3|TRBV3-1/TRBV3-2|TRBD1
ASSLGTVSGNTIY
>TRBJ2-5|TRBV24-1|-
ATSDTSGNQETQY
>TRBJ2-7|TRBV3-1/TRBV3-2|-
ASSPQQGGTYEQY
>TRBJ2-2|TRBV27|TRBD1
ASREGQGNTGELF
>TRBJ1-2|TRBV3-1/TRBV3-2|TRBD1
ASSQDLATGGWYGYT
>TRBJ1-6|TRBV2|TRBD1
ASSPRDRDYSPLH
>TRBJ1-3|TRBV7-3|-
ASSPGTGNTIY
>TRBJ2-4|TRBV5-8|TRBD2
ASSSRSGGAGNIQY
>TRBJ2-5|TRBV29-1|-
SVVRSGRGYQETQY
>TRBJ2-1|TRBV27|-
ASSLFGTDNEQF
>TRBJ1-3|TRBV9|-
ASSVEGAYGNTIY
>TRBJ2-6|TRBV4-1|-
ASTPTGGANVLT
>TRBJ1-2|TRBV7-2|TRBD1
ASSPWTGTNYGYT
>TRBJ1-3|TRBV4-2|-
ASSQLARGGTGNTIY
>TRBJ1-2|TRBV5-1|-
ASSLAGTYGYT
>TRBJ2-4|TRBV5-1|-
ASSQALGSINIQY
>TRBJ2-2|TRBV9|-
ASSVGGGQANTGELF
>TRBJ1-2|TRBV19|TRBD1
ASSIGDRGPYYGYT
>TRBJ1-2|TRBV30|TRBD1
ALTGGGNGYT
>TRBJ2-5|TRBV5-1|TRBD1
ASSSRGRGETQY
>TRBJ1-2|TRBV6-5|TRBD1
AAQGQTPGYT
>TRBJ2-5|TRBV11-2|TRBD2
ASSLGRRGGKETQY
>TRBJ2-7|TRBV30|-
AGGWAHEQY
>TRBJ2-7|TRBV21-1|-
ASSVGREPYEQY